Presented here are 25 T cell receptor beta chains from one specimen sequenced in a study of blood T cells in healthy people across ages. Together with a sample-barcoded 5' primer, a J-beta primer mix was included in a second PCR lasting roughly 6 to 12 cycles. TCRdb recomputed calls from the 5' RACE reads with MiXCR, one row per CDR3 protein. The table has about 1,400,000 distinct CDR3 sequences, about 40% seen once; the top ten hold 7.9%. The sample taken for sequencing was blood. The source is a woman between 18 and 29 years old in good health.

Details on this clonotype: One junction end does not reproduce the germline sequence, and a read error may be involved. This chain uses TRBV7-2 with TRBJ2-1; possible D gene TRBD2, 6 bases. The CDR3 is 15 amino acids. CDR1 is SGHTA, CDR2 FQGNSA, per germline. CDR3 region: CARSLATSSYNEQFF. The CDR3, as DNA: TGTGCCCGCAGCTTAGCGACTAGCTCCTACAATGAGCAGTTCTTC.

This clonotype was counted between two and nine times. The rearrangement links TRBV6-1 to TRBJ2-3; D remains unclear. Germline values: CDR1 MNHNS, CDR2 SASEGT. The CDR3 has 13 amino acids. The V end was cut by 5 bases, the J end by 5 bases, with 11 bases between. The CDR3, as DNA: TGTGCCAGCAGTCCCCAGGTGGAAGATACGCAGTATTTT. Translation: CASSPQVEDTQYF.

As regards this clonotype: The junction departs from germline at one end; a sequencing error may be responsible. The chain joins TRBV5-1 to TRBJ2-3; possibly TRBD1 for D (5 bases). In germline, CDR1 is SGHRS, CDR2 YFSETQ. This CDR3 spans 18 amino acids. CDR3 sequence (DNA): TGCGCCAACAGCTTCACAGGAGAACGGGTCCCCAAAGCAGATACGCAGTATTTT. Translating it yields CANSFTGERVPKADTQYF.

This clonotype has just a few counts. The V and J genes are TRBV7-2 and TRBJ2-4; 8 nucleotides match TRBD1. The last part of the DNA fits TRBJ2-7 better; the J call may be wrong. Germline V gives CDR1 SGHTA, CDR2 FQGNSA. The length of the CDR3 is 15 residues. In DNA form, the CDR3 reads TGTGCCAGCAGCTCCACACCCGGACAGGGCCACGAGCAGTACTTC. It specifies CASSSTPGQGHEQYF.

The chain uses TRBV7-2 and TRBJ1-5; D possibly corresponds to TRBD1 (5 bases). Germline-derived CDR1 and CDR2 are SGHTA and FQGNSA. V dropped 2 bases and J dropped 6 bases, with 29 bases sitting between them. This CDR3 is built from 20 residues. The CDR3 DNA follows: TGTGCCAGCAGCTTATCCTTGGACGTGTTCGAGGGACGGTCTGCTCAGCCCCAGCATTTT. It encodes CASSLSLDVFEGRSAQPQHF.

As DNA, the CDR3 is TGTGCCAGCAGGACAGGGGGTGCCAATCAGCCCCAGCATTTT. Protein: CASRTGGANQPQHF. The chain has TRBV28 and TRBJ1-5, with 9 positions matching TRBD1. The CDR3 is 14 residues long. Trimming at V came to 6 bases and at J to 3 bases, leaving 3 bases not matched to a gene. CDR1 is MDHEN and CDR2 is SYDVKM in the germline V gene.

The gene calls are TRBV27 and TRBJ2-1, with 11 bases aligning to TRBD2. This CDR3 region has 15 residues. V dropped 5 bases and J dropped 5; count of bases not matched to a gene: 5. Germline V lookup: CDR1 MNHEY, CDR2 SMNVEV (reference sequence). CDR3 DNA: TGTGCCAGCAGTAAACTAGCGGGGGAACACAATGAGCAGTTCTTC. This sequence encodes CASSKLAGEHNEQFF.

V usage is TRBV5-1 and J usage is TRBJ2-1; TRBD2 is a possible D gene (5 bases). Trimming removed 0 bases from V and 0 bases from J, with 13 bases in between. In germline, CDR1 is SGHRS, CDR2 YFSETQ. The CDR3 is 17 amino acids. CDR3 sequence: CASSLAGMGSSYNEQFF. In DNA, the CDR3 is TGCGCCAGCAGCTTGGCCGGTATGGGGAGCTCCTACAATGAGCAGTTCTTC.

A few counts support this clonotype. This rearrangement joins TRBV6-6 to TRBJ2-7; 10 positions agree with TRBD1. This CDR3 region has 14 residues. The ends lost 4 bases at V and 6 bases at J; junction bases unmatched: 6. Per germline, CDR1 MNHNY and CDR2 SVGAGI (reference sequence). The CDR3 here is CASSSGTGVGEQYF. The CDR3 DNA sequence: TGTGCCAGCAGTTCCGGGACAGGGGTCGGCGAGCAGTACTTC.

This clonotype showed up many times. The chain uses TRBV6-1 and TRBJ2-3; D is unclear. Germline CDR1 and CDR2: MNHNS and SASEGT. V gave up 7 bases and J gave up 7 bases, with 12 bases separating them. CDR3 length: 12 amino acids. The DNA for the CDR3 is TGTGCCAGCATGAGCAGTTCAAATACGCAGTATTTT. It specifies CASMSSSNTQYF.

The V and J genes are TRBV12-3 or TRBV12-4 and TRBJ1-1, with D hard to call. This CDR3 is 13 amino acids long. V lost 8 bases to trimming and J lost 0 bases, with 10 bases between them. CDR3 loop: CASRRFMNTEAFF. CDR3 nucleotides: TGTGCCAGCCGCCGGTTCATGAACACTGAAGCTTTCTTT.

The CDR3 bases are TGTGCCAGCAGTTACGGGGGGGTAGACACCGGGGAGCTGTTTTTT. It translates to CASSYGGVDTGELFF. The chain carries TRBV6-6 and TRBJ2-2, with TRBD2 identical over 7 bases. Germline CDR1 is MNHNY and CDR2 is SVGAGI (reference sequence). V lost 2 bases to trimming and J lost 3 bases; unmatched junction nucleotides: 3. This CDR3 comprises 15 residues.

The sample holds a few counts of this clonotype. V is TRBV6-5 and J is TRBJ1-2; D not resolved. CDR1 is MNHEY, CDR2 SVGAGI, per germline. The CDR3 sequence is 14 residues long. V lost 0 bases to trimming and J lost 4 bases, with 9 bases between them. The CDR3 bases are TGTGCCAGCAGTTACTCGAGAAGCCTCTATGGCTACACCTTC. Translated: CASSYSRSLYGYTF.

This clonotype has more than one count but fewer than ten. This chain uses TRBV10-3 with TRBJ2-5; weak D call: TRBD2 (7 bases). This CDR3 has 14 residues. V lost 3 bases and J lost 5, with 13 bases in between. Germline-derived CDR1 and CDR2 are ENHRY and SYGVKD. The CDR3 DNA is TGTGCCATCAGTGACGGACTAGGGGGGGAGACCCAGTACTTC. Translation: CAISDGLGGETQYF.

This clonotype has a handful of counts. This chain uses TRBV11-2 with TRBJ1-2, with D unclear. This CDR3 spans 13 amino acids. Trimming shortened V by 1 base and J by 7 bases, and 10 bases separated the two germline ends. CDR1 and CDR2 (germline): SGHAT, FQNNGV. DNA of the CDR3: TGTGCCAGCAGCTTAGCCTCGGGATGTGGCTACACCTTC. It yields the protein CASSLASGCGYTF.

This clonotype has more than one count but fewer than ten. The J gene is TRBJ1-1, the V gene TRBV9; no clear D gene. Per the germline V gene, CDR1 is SGDLS and CDR2 is YYNGEE. CDR3 size: 15 residues. Trimming pared 3 bases from V and 0 bases from J, leaving 12 bases between. The CDR3 sequence: CASSAQPTMNTEAFF. Here the CDR3 DNA reads TGTGCCAGCAGCGCCCAGCCCACAATGAACACTGAAGCTTTCTTT.

This rearrangement joins TRBV5-1 to TRBJ2-1; TRBD2 matches 16 bases. The CDR3 totals 15 residues. Trimming took 4 bases from V and 9 from J; bases not matched to a gene: 4. Germline CDR1 and CDR2: SGHRS and YFSETQ. As DNA, the CDR3 is TGCGCCAGCAGCGGGACTAGCGGGAGGGCTGGTGAGCAGTTCTTC. Protein sequence: CASSGTSGRAGEQFF.

The gene calls are TRBV5-1 and TRBJ2-1; D remains unclear. This CDR3 spans 15 amino acids. Germline lookup yields CDR1 SGHRS and CDR2 YFSETQ. V lost 4 bases and J 8 bases, leaving 19 bases between the germline ends. The DNA for the CDR3 is TGCGCCAGCAGCACCCCGAGTGGCTTGGGTGATGAGCAGTTCTTC. Translation: CASSTPSGLGDEQFF.

The gene calls are TRBV29-1 and TRBJ2-1; 8 bases map to TRBD1. The V gene end was trimmed by 7 bases and the J gene end by 4 bases; junction bases not matched to a gene: 9. This CDR3 comprises 14 residues. CDR1 is SQVTM, CDR2 ANQGSEA, per germline. Here the CDR3 reads CSGTYRGEYNEQFF. DNA for the CDR3: TGCAGCGGCACTTACAGGGGGGAATACAATGAGCAGTTCTTC.

The J gene is TRBJ2-3, the V gene TRBV5-1, with D maybe TRBD1 (5 bases). V was cut by 5 bases and J by 0 bases, with 10 bases left in between. The germline V gene has CDR1 SGHRS and CDR2 YFSETQ. The CDR3 runs 14 residues. In nucleotides, the CDR3 is TGCGCCAGCAGAGGGGCCCCAAGCACAGATACGCAGTATTTT. It yields the protein CASRGAPSTDTQYF.

This clonotype was found many times. The chain recombines TRBV6-5 with TRBJ2-7; D is unresolved. This CDR3 is built from 15 residues. The V end was cut by 4 bases, the J end by 0 bases, with 13 bases between. CDR1 is MNHEY, CDR2 SVGAGI, per germline. This chain's CDR3 is CASSSPGLSSYEQYF. The CDR3 region has the DNA TGTGCCAGCAGTTCACCGGGTCTCAGCTCCTACGAGCAGTACTTC.

This clonotype was detected only a few times. The V gene is TRBV5-5, the J gene TRBJ1-5; 7 bases match TRBD1. Per germline, CDR1 SGHKS and CDR2 YYEKEE (reference sequence). The junction had 4 bases not matched to a gene; V was cut back by 0 bases and J by 4 bases. The CDR3 is made up of 15 amino acids. In DNA form, the CDR3 reads TGTGCCAGCAGCTTGGCGGGACAGTCAAATCAGCCCCAGCATTTT. It is translated as CASSLAGQSNQPQHF.

This chain joins TRBV11-1 and TRBJ2-5; 7 nucleotides align to TRBD2. The J call may not be correct, given that the DNA end is closer to TRBJ2-7. Germline-derived CDR1 and CDR2 are SGHAT and FQDESV (reference sequence). The CDR3 sequence is 15 residues long. CDR3 sequence reads: CASSLLTSWKYEQYF. The CDR3, as DNA: TGTGCCAGCAGCTTACTGACTAGCTGGAAATACGAGCAGTACTTC.

This clonotype was counted many times. The J gene is TRBJ2-7, the V gene TRBV20-1; 8 positions agree with TRBD2. Germline V gives CDR1 DFQATT, CDR2 SNEGSKA (reference sequence). The CDR3 contains 12 residues. With 6 bases clipped from V and 0 bases from J, the junction kept 1 base outside the gene matches. The CDR3 is CSAGTSSYEQYF. The CDR3 DNA follows: TGCAGTGCCGGGACTAGCTCCTACGAGCAGTACTTC.

This clonotype was seen a few times. V is TRBV20-1 and J is TRBJ1-6; the D is unclear. Per the germline V gene, CDR1 is DFQATT and CDR2 is SNEGSKA (reference sequence). The CDR3 spans 15 residues. Trimming pared 0 bases from V and 4 bases from J, leaving 10 bases between. The CDR3 is CSARDPAAYNSPLHF. CDR3 DNA: TGCAGTGCTAGAGATCCGGCAGCATATAATTCACCCCTCCACTTT.